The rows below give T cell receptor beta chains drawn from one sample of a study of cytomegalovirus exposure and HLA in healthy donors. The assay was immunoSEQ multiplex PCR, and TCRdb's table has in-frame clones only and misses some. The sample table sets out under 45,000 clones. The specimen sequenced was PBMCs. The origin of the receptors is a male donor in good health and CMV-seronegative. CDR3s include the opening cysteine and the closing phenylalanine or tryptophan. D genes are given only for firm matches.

CDR3aa: CASTNDRGVTEAFF; CDR3nt: TGTGCCAGCACCAATGACAGGGGGGTTACTGAAGCTTTCTTT; v_gene: TRBV7-8; d_gene: TRBD1; j_gene: TRBJ1-1
CDR3aa: CASSYQQNEQYF; CDR3nt: TGTGCCAGCAGTTACCAACAGAACGAGCAGTACTTC; v_gene: TRBV6-6; d_gene: -; j_gene: TRBJ2-7
CDR3aa: CASRPRPGLYGYTF; CDR3nt: TGTGCCAGTAGACCCCGGCCGGGTCTCTATGGCTACACCTTC; v_gene: TRBV19; d_gene: -; j_gene: TRBJ1-2
CDR3aa: CASALRENTEAFF; CDR3nt: TGTGCCAGCGCCCTCCGGGAGAACACTGAAGCTTTCTTT; v_gene: TRBV2; d_gene: -; j_gene: TRBJ1-1
CDR3aa: CASKADGATNEKLFF; CDR3nt: TGTGCCAGTAAGGCGGACGGGGCAACTAATGAAAAACTGTTTTTT; v_gene: TRBV19; d_gene: -; j_gene: TRBJ1-4
CDR3aa: CASRAVAGYGYTF; CDR3nt: TGTGCCAGTAGGGCGGTGGCCGGCTATGGCTACACCTTC; v_gene: TRBV19; d_gene: -; j_gene: TRBJ1-2
CDR3aa: CASNAGQEGSPLHF; CDR3nt: TGCGCCAGCAACGCGGGACAGGAGGGTTCACCCCTCCACTTT; v_gene: TRBV4-1; d_gene: TRBD1; j_gene: TRBJ1-6
CDR3aa: CASSPATGNTEAFF; CDR3nt: TGTGCCAGCAGCCCTGCGACAGGGAACACTGAAGCTTTCTTT; v_gene: TRBV13; d_gene: -; j_gene: TRBJ1-1
CDR3aa: CASSLIKGPTEAFF; CDR3nt: TGCGCCAGCAGCTTGATTAAGGGGCCGACTGAAGCTTTCTTT; v_gene: TRBV5-1; d_gene: -; j_gene: TRBJ1-1
CDR3aa: CASAPLGGVQPQHF; CDR3nt: TGTGCCAGTGCCCCCCTCGGCGGAGTACAGCCCCAGCATTTT; v_gene: TRBV19; d_gene: -; j_gene: TRBJ1-5
CDR3aa: CASSRVTVATNEKLFF; CDR3nt: TGTGCCAGCAGTAGAGTAACAGTTGCAACTAATGAAAAACTGTTTTTT; v_gene: TRBV2; d_gene: -; j_gene: TRBJ1-4
CDR3aa: CASSGHDSGANVLTF; CDR3nt: TGTGCCAGCAGTGGACACGACTCTGGGGCCAACGTCCTGACTTTC; v_gene: TRBV2; d_gene: -; j_gene: TRBJ2-6
CDR3aa: CASSLSTGAGYGYTF; CDR3nt: TGTGCCAGCAGTTTATCGACAGGGGCGGGCTATGGCTACACCTTC; v_gene: TRBV27; d_gene: TRBD1; j_gene: TRBJ1-2
CDR3aa: CASSPSGGADTQYF; CDR3nt: TGTGCCAGCTCCCCTAGCGGGGGTGCAGATACGCAGTATTTT; v_gene: TRBV6-5; d_gene: TRBD2; j_gene: TRBJ2-3
CDR3aa: CASSHLGLAGDNEQFF; CDR3nt: TGCGCCAGCAGCCACCTCGGACTAGCGGGGGACAATGAGCAGTTCTTC; v_gene: TRBV4-1; d_gene: TRBD2; j_gene: TRBJ2-1
CDR3aa: CASNPQSTDTQYF; CDR3nt: TGTGCCAGTAACCCACAGAGCACAGATACGCAGTATTTT; v_gene: TRBV19; d_gene: -; j_gene: TRBJ2-3
CDR3aa: CAARLGGRAYEQYF; CDR3nt: TGTGCCGCACGGTTAGGGGGACGAGCCTACGAGCAGTACTTC; v_gene: TRBV6-6; d_gene: -; j_gene: TRBJ2-7
CDR3aa: CASSQNTEEQYF; CDR3nt: TGCGCCAGCAGCCAGAACACGGAGGAGCAGTACTTC; v_gene: TRBV5-1; d_gene: -; j_gene: TRBJ2-7
CDR3aa: CASSLVPGGEKLFF; CDR3nt: TGCGCCAGCAGCTTGGTTCCAGGGGGTGAAAAACTGTTTTTT; v_gene: TRBV5-1; d_gene: TRBD1; j_gene: TRBJ1-4
CDR3aa: CASSLDWGLAEKLFF; CDR3nt: TGCGCCAGCAGCTTGGATTGGGGGCTTGCTGAAAAACTGTTTTTT; v_gene: TRBV5-1; d_gene: -; j_gene: TRBJ1-4
CDR3aa: CASSSPGQGSAFF; CDR3nt: TGTGCCAGCAGTTCTCCGGGACAGGGCTCTGCTTTCTTT; v_gene: TRBV6-6; d_gene: TRBD1; j_gene: TRBJ1-1
CDR3aa: CASSSYRDNEQYF; CDR3nt: TGTGCCAGCAGTTCCTACAGGGACAACGAGCAGTACTTC; v_gene: TRBV6-5; d_gene: -; j_gene: TRBJ2-7
CDR3aa: CASSHGTGGTNVLTF; CDR3nt: TGTGCCAGCAGTCACGGGACAGGGGGAACCAACGTCCTGACTTTC; v_gene: TRBV6-5; d_gene: TRBD1; j_gene: TRBJ2-6
CDR3aa: CAIGGHEQYF; CDR3nt: TGTGCCATAGGGGGTCACGAGCAGTACTTC; v_gene: TRBV5-4; d_gene: -; j_gene: TRBJ2-7
CDR3aa: CASTFGQGAGYTF; CDR3nt: TGTGCCAGCACTTTTGGACAGGGGGCCGGCTACACCTTC; v_gene: TRBV2; d_gene: TRBD1; j_gene: TRBJ1-2
CDR3aa: CASTSPAGGEQYF; CDR3nt: TGTGCCAGCACATCGCCAGCGGGGGGCGAGCAGTACTTC; v_gene: TRBV6-5; d_gene: TRBD2; j_gene: TRBJ2-7
CDR3aa: CAISESTHSNQPQHF; CDR3nt: TGTGCCATCAGTGAGTCAACTCATAGCAATCAGCCCCAGCATTTT; v_gene: TRBV10-3; d_gene: -; j_gene: TRBJ1-5
CDR3aa: CASSFRWRAEKLFF; CDR3nt: TGTGCCAGCAGCTTTCGTTGGAGGGCTGAAAAACTGTTTTTT; v_gene: TRBV12-1; d_gene: -; j_gene: TRBJ1-4